This T cell receptor (beta chain) was recovered during a study of technical replicates of blood from several donors. The table came from immunoSEQ multiplex PCR; TCRdb's copy has only in-frame clones and leaves some out. The table shows around 80,000 clones, with roughly 98% occurring only once. The CDR3 has 17 amino acids. V was trimmed by 5 bases and J by 5 bases, leaving 21 bases between them. The germline gives CDR1 SEHNR, CDR2 FQNEAQ (reference sequence). The chain links TRBV7-9 to TRBJ2-2; TRBD2 might be the D (6 bases). This TCR was recovered from a human donor in good health. The sequenced sample was T cells isolated from PBMCs. CDR3 amino acids: CASSPRRDSQGTGELFF. In DNA form, the CDR3 reads TGTGCCAGCAGCCCCCGCCGGGACTCCCAAGGGACCGGGGAGCTGTTTTTT.